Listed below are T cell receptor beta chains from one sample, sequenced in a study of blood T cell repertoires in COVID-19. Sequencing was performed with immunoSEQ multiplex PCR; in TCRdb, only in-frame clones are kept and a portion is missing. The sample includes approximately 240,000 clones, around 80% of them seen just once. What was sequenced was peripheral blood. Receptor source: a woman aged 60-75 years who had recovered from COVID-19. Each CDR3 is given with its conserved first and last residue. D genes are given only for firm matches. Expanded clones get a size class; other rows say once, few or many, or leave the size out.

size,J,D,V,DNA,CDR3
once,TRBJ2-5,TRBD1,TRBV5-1,TGCGCCAGCAGCCGAGGACAGGGTCGGGAGACCCAGTACTTC,CASSRGQGRETQYF
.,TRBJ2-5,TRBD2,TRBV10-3,TGTGCCATCGGGGGGGGACCCAACACGGAGACCCAGTACTTC,CAIGGGPNTETQYF
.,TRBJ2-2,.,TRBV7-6,TGTGCCAGCAGCTTTAGCTCGAACACCGGGGAGCTGTTTTTT,CASSFSSNTGELFF
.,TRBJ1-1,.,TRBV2,TGTGCCAGCAGTGATAACAGCCGGACTGAAGCTTTCTTT,CASSDNSRTEAFF
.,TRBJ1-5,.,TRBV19,TGTGCCAGTAGTATAGAGGCGGGGAACCAGCCCCAGCATTTT,CASSIEAGNQPQHF
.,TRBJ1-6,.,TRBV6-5,TGTGCCAGCAGCCGAGGTGGGGGCGCCGGGTCACCCCTCCACTTT,CASSRGGGAGSPLHF
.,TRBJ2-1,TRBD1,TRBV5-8,TGTGCCAGCCGGGGGTTCGGGACAGGGATCAATGAGCAGTTCTTC,CASRGFGTGINEQFF
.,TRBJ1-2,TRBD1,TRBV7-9,TGTGCCAGCAGCCCACACGCCGGGACAGGGGGCGGCTACACCTTC,CASSPHAGTGGGYTF
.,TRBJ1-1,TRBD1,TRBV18,TGTGCCAGCTCGCCCCCGGGACAGGGAAACACTGAAGCTTTCTTT,CASSPPGQGNTEAFF
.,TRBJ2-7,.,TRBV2,TGTGCCAGCAGTGGGATATACTACGAAGAGCAGTACTTC,CASSGIYYEEQYF
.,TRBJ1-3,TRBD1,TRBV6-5,TGTGCCAGCAGTTACTTGGGACAGTCAGGGAACACCATATATTTT,CASSYLGQSGNTIYF
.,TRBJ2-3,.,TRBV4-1,TGCGCCAGCAGCGAACAAGGCACAGATACGCAGTATTTT,CASSEQGTDTQYF
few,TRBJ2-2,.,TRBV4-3,TGCGCCAGCAGCCAAACGGGGGGCCGGGCCGGGGAGCTGTTTTTT,CASSQTGGRAGELFF
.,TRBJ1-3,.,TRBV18,TGTGCCAGCCGCCCGTCGGCGTCTAGCTCTGGAAACACCATATATTTT,CASRPSASSSGNTIYF
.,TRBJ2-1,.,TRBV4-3,TGCGCCAGCAGCCAAGAAGATAGCGCGTACAATGAGCAGTTCTTC,CASSQEDSAYNEQFF
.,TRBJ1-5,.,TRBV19,TGTGCCTCGGACAGACCTAATCAGCCCCAGCATTTT,CASDRPNQPQHF
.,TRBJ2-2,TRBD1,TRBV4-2,TGTGCCAGCAGCCAAAGTGGGGACAGGGGGTATTCCGGGGAGCTGTTTTTT,CASSQSGDRGYSGELFF
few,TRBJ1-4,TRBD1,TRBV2,TGTGCCAGCAGCCTAGACAGGGGAGTTGGTGAAAAACTGTTTTTT,CASSLDRGVGEKLFF
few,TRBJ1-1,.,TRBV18,TGTGCCAGCTCACCACCAGAGAGGGTTACTGAAGCTTTCTTT,CASSPPERVTEAFF
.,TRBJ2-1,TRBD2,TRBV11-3,TGTGCCAGCAGCTTATACGGGGGGGCCGAGTACAATGAGCAGTTCTTC,CASSLYGGAEYNEQFF
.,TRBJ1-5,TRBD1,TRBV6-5,TGTGCCAGCAGCCGGGACAGAAATCAGCCCCAGCATTTT,CASSRDRNQPQHF
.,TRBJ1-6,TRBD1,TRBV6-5,TGTGCCAGCAATGCTGGACAGGGCCCTAATTCACCCCTCCACTTT,CASNAGQGPNSPLHF